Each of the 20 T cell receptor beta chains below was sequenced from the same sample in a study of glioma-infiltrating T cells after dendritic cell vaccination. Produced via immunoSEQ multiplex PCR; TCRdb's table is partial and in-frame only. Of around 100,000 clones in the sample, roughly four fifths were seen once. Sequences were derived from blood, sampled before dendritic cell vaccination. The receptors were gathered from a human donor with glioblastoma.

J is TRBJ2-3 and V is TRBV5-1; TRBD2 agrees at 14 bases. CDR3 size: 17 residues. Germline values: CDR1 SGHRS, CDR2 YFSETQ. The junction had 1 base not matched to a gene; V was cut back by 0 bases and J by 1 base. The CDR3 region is CASSLGGLAGGTDTQYF. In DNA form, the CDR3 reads TGCGCCAGCAGCTTGGGGGGACTAGCGGGGGGCACAGATACGCAGTATTTT. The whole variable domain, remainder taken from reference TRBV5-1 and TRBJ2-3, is KAGVTQTPRYLIKTRGQQVTLSCSPISGHRSVSWYQQTPGQGLQFLFEYFSETQRNKGNFPGRFSGRQFSNSRSEMNVSTLELGDSALYLCASSLGGLAGGTDTQYFGPGTRLTVL.

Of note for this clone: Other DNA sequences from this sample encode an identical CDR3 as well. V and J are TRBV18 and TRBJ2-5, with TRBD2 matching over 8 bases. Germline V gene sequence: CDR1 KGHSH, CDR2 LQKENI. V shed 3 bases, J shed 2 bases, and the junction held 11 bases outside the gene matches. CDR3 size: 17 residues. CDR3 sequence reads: CASSPPWGGGPQETQYF. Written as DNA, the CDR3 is TGTGCCAGCTCACCCCCCTGGGGCGGGGGGCCGCAAGAGACCCAGTACTTC.

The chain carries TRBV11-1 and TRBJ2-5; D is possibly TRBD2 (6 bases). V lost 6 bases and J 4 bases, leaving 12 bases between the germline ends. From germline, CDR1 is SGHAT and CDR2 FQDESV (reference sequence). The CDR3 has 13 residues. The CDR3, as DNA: TGTGCCAGCAGGTCTAGCGAGGCAGAGACCCAGTACTTC. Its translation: CASRSSEAETQYF.

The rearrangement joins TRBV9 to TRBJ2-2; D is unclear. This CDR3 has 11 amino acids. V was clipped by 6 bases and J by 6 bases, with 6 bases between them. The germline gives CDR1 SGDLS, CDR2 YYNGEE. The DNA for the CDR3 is TGTGCCAGCAAGTCGGCCGGGGAGCTGTTTTTT. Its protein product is CASKSAGELFF.

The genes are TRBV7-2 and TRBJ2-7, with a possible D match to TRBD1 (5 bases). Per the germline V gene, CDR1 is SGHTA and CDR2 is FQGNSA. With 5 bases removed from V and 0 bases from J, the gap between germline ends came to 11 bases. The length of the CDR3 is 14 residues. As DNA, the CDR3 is TGTGCCAGCAGCCTCCGACAGTCCTCCTACGAGCAGTACTTC. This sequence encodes CASSLRQSSYEQYF.

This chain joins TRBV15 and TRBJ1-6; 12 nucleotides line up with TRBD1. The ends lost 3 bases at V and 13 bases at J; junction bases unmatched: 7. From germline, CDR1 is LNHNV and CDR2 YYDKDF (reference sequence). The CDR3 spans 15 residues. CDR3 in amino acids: CATSSGTGGVAPLHF. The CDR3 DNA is TGTGCCACCAGCAGTGGGACAGGGGGCGTAGCGCCCCTCCACTTT.

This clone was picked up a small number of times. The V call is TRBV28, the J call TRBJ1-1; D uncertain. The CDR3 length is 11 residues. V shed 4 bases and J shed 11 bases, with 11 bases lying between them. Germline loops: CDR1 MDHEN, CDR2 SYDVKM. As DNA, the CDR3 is TGTGCCAGCAGTTCTGAGGCATCGGCTTTCTTT. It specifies CASSSEASAFF.

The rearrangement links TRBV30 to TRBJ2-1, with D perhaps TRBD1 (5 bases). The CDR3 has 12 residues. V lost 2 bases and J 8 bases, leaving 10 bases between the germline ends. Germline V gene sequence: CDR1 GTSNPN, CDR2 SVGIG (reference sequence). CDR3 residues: CAWSQGVDEQFF. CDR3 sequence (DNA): TGTGCCTGGAGTCAAGGGGTCGATGAGCAGTTCTTC.

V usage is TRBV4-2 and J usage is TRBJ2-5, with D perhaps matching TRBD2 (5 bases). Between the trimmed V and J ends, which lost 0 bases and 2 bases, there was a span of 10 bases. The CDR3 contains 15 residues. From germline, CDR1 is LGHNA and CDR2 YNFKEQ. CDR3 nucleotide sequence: TGTGCCAGCAGCCAAGAGTTCCGACTACAAGAGACCCAGTACTTC. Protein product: CASSQEFRLQETQYF.

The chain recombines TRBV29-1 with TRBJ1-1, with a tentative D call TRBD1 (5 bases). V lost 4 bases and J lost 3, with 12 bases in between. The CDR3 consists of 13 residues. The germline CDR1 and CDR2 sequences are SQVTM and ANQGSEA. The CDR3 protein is CSVGGRGYTEAFF. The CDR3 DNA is TGCAGCGTTGGGGGTCGGGGGTACACTGAAGCTTTCTTT.

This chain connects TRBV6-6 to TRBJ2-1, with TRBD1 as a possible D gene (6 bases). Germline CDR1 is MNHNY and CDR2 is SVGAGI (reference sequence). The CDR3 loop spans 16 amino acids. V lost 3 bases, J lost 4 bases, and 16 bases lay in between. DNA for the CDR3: TGTGCCAGCAGTTATGAGTCTGGGACACTATACAATGAGCAGTTCTTC. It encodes CASSYESGTLYNEQFF.

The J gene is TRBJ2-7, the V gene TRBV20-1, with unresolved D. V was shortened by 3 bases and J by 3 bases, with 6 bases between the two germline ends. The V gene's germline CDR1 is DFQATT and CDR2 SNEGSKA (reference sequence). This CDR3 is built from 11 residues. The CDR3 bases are TGCAGTGCTAGCGACAACTACGAGCAGTACTTC. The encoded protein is CSASDNYEQYF.

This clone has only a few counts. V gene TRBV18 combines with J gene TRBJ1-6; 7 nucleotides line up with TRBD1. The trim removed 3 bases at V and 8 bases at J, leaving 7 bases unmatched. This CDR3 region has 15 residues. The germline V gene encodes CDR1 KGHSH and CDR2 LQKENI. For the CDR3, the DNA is TGTGCCAGCTCACCGATAGGGACAGCCCATTCACCCCTCCACTTT. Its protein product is CASSPIGTAHSPLHF.

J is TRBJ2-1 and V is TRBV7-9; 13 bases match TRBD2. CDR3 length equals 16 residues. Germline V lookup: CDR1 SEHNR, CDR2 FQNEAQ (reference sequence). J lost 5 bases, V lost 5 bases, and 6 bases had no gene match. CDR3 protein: CASSPQLAGGDNEQFF. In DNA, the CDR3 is TGTGCCAGCAGCCCCCAACTAGCGGGGGGGGACAATGAGCAGTTCTTC.

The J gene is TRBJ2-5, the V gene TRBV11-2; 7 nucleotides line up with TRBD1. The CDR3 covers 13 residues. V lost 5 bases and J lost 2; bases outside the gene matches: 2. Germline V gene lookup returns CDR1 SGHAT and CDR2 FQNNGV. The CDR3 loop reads CASSPGQQETQYF. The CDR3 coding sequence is TGTGCCAGCAGCCCGGGACAGCAAGAGACCCAGTACTTC.

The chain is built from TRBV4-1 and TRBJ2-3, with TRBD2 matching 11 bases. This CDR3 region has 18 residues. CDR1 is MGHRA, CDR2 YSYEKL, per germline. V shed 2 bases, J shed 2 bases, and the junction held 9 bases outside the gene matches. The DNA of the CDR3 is TGCGCCAGCAGCCAACGAGTCGGGACTAGCGGAGACACAGATACGCAGTATTTT. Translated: CASSQRVGTSGDTDTQYF.

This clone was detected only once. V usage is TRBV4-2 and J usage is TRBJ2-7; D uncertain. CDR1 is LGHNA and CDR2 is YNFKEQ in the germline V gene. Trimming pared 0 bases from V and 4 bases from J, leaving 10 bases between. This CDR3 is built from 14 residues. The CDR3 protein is CASSQDLRRYEQYF. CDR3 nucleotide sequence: TGTGCCAGCAGCCAAGATCTTCGGCGGTACGAGCAGTACTTC.

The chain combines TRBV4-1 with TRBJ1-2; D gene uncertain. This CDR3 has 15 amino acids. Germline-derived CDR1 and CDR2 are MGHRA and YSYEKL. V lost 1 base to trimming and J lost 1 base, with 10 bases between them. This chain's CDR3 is CASSQVIRGNYGYTF. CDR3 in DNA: TGCGCCAGCAGCCAAGTTATCCGGGGTAACTATGGCTACACCTTC.

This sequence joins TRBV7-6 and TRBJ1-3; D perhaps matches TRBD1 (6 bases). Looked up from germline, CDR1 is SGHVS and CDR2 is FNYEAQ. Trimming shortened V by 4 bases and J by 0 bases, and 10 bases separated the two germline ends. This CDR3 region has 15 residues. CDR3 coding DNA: TGTGCCAGCAGCTCCCCGACAGGCTCTGGAAACACCATATATTTT. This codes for CASSSPTGSGNTIYF.

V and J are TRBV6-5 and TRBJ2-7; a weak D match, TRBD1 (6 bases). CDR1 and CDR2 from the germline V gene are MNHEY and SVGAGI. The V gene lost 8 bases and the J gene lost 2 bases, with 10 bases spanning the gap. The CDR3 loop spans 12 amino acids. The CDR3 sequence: CASGGQPYEQYF. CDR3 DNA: TGTGCCAGCGGCGGACAGCCCTACGAGCAGTACTTC.